This passage covers 14 T cell receptor beta chains from one sample sequenced in a study of T cell repertoires in cytomegalovirus infection. TCRdb re-analysed the reads in MiXCR, keeping a single row per CDR3 protein. This repertoire shows hundreds of thousands of distinct CDR3 sequences, roughly 16% found once; its top ten account for 12%. The material sequenced was PBMCs. The source of these receptors is a human donor in good health (CMV status not recorded). Some clones in this sample may be carry-over from other donors' samples.

V is TRBV4-2 and J is TRBJ1-5; D is ambiguous. Trimming stripped 1 base from V and 4 bases from J, with 17 bases between. Germline CDR1 reads LGHNA; CDR2 reads YNFKEQ. The CDR3 is made up of 17 amino acids. CDR3 nucleotides: TGTGCCAGCAGCCAAGTTTCTGGGCGGGCGGAAAATCAGCCCCAGCATTTT. This translates into CASSQVSGRAENQPQHF.

This clonotype has a handful of counts. V is TRBV2 and J is TRBJ2-7, with TRBD2 as a possible D gene (5 bases). The CDR3 covers 16 residues. Germline V gives CDR1 SNHLY, CDR2 FYNNEI. Trimming took 4 bases from V and 0 from J, leaving 16 bases between them. CDR3 sequence (DNA): TGTGCCAGCAGTGTGAGTGAGGGAAGCTTCTCCTACGAGCAGTACTTC. This encodes CASSVSEGSFSYEQYF.

This clonotype was counted ten times or more. The chain links TRBV10-2 to TRBJ2-7; D ambiguous. This CDR3 has 15 amino acids. In germline, CDR1 is WSHSY, CDR2 SAAADI. The V gene lost 2 bases and the J gene lost 4 bases, with 15 bases spanning the gap. CDR3 bases: TGCGCCAGCAGTGAGAAAACTAACACTCCTTACGAGCAGTACTTC. This codes for CASSEKTNTPYEQYF.

The chain has TRBV12-3 or TRBV12-4 and TRBJ2-2; a weak D match, TRBD1 (6 bases). Trimming shortened V by 4 bases and J by 3 bases, and 18 bases separated the two germline ends. The CDR3 has 17 amino acids. The DNA of the CDR3 is TGTGCCAGCAGTTACCCAGGGGACGGTTCGGACACCGGGGAGCTGTTTTTT. This sequence encodes CASSYPGDGSDTGELFF.

The chain is built from TRBV28 and TRBJ2-7, with 7 bases identical to TRBD1. Germline CDR1 reads MDHEN; CDR2 reads SYDVKM. The CDR3 consists of 13 residues. Losses at the gene ends were 8 bases for V and 6 bases for J; bases not matched to a gene: 10. The CDR3, as DNA: TGTGCCAGCCTTTCATCGACAGGGCCCGAGCAGTACTTC. Protein product: CASLSSTGPEQYF.

The V call is TRBV12-3 or TRBV12-4, the J call TRBJ1-5; D might be TRBD1 (5 bases). V was cut by 2 bases and J by 7 bases, with 12 bases left in between. The CDR3 is 14 residues long. The CDR3 nucleotides read TGTGCCAGCAGTTTAACGGGGGATCGGCAGCCCCAGCATTTT. Translated, it gives CASSLTGDRQPQHF.

This clonotype was seen a handful of times. This sequence joins TRBV27 and TRBJ1-1; the D is unclear. V was shortened by 3 bases and J by 5 bases, with 13 bases between the two germline ends. The CDR3 covers 14 residues. CDR1 is MNHEY, CDR2 SMNVEV, per germline (reference sequence). In nucleotides, the CDR3 is TGTGCCAGCAGTTTCGCCAGTGCGAGGACTGAAGCTTTCTTT. It is translated as CASSFASARTEAFF.

The chain carries TRBV12-3 or TRBV12-4 and TRBJ1-4, with TRBD1 matching 7 bases. This CDR3 region has 16 residues. Unmatched junction bases numbered 13, after V lost 8 bases and J lost 4 bases. Here the CDR3 DNA reads TGTGCCAGCTGGAAGTCGTCCGGGACAGTTAATGAAAAACTGTTTTTT. Amino acid sequence: CASWKSSGTVNEKLFF.

This clonotype has ten or more counts. This chain uses TRBV6-2 or TRBV6-3 with TRBJ2-7, with D maybe TRBD2 (6 bases). Trimming stripped 2 bases from V and 3 bases from J, with 17 bases between. Germline V CDR1 and CDR2: MNHEY, SVGEGT. The CDR3 spans 16 residues. CDR3 DNA sequence: TGTGCCAGCAGTTACGTGTCCGGGACTGGAATCTACGAGCAGTACTTC. Protein: CASSYVSGTGIYEQYF.

The rearrangement joins TRBV6-1 to TRBJ2-1, with 7 nucleotides matching TRBD2. The CDR3 is 16 amino acids. Trimming took 8 bases from V and 6 from J; bases not matched to a gene: 16. The germline gives CDR1 MNHNS, CDR2 SASEGT. The CDR3 DNA reads as TGTGCCAGCTCGATCAGTCTAGGGACGGGGGGCAATGAGCAGTTCTTC. Translating it yields CASSISLGTGGNEQFF.

This clonotype was recorded many times. This chain joins TRBV11-2 and TRBJ2-7, with TRBD2 identical over 14 bases. This CDR3 is 16 amino acids long. Germline V gene data show CDR1 as SGHAT and CDR2 as FQNNGV. Losses at the gene ends were 7 bases for V and 3 bases for J; bases not matched to a gene: 8. The CDR3 coding sequence is TGTGCCAGCACCTTGACTAGCGGGGGGGCGGGCTACGAGCAGTACTTC. Translation: CASTLTSGGAGYEQYF.

This clonotype was seen repeatedly, ten times or more. The CDR3 nucleotides read TGTGCCAGCAGTCTATCGCCAGGGTCTGGGGCCAACGTCCTGACTTTC. This encodes CASSLSPGSGANVLTF. The chain joins TRBV12-3 or TRBV12-4 to TRBJ2-6, with D perhaps TRBD1 (5 bases). V dropped 5 bases and J dropped 1 base, with 12 bases sitting between them. The CDR3 consists of 16 residues.

The gene calls are TRBV7-8 and TRBJ2-7; TRBD1 is a possible D gene (6 bases). The germline V gene encodes CDR1 SGHVS and CDR2 FQNEAQ. V was shortened by 3 bases and J by 0 bases, with 18 bases between the two germline ends. The CDR3 loop spans 17 amino acids. The CDR3 loop is CASSLGAGQKNSYEQYF. In DNA, the CDR3 is TGTGCCAGCAGCTTGGGGGCTGGACAAAAGAACTCCTACGAGCAGTACTTC.

V gene TRBV27 combines with J gene TRBJ2-3; TRBD2 aligns across 13 bases. In germline, CDR1 is MNHEY, CDR2 SMNVEV (reference sequence). V was pared by 6 bases and J by 4 bases, with 4 bases of the junction left unmatched. The CDR3 sequence is 15 residues long. The DNA for the CDR3 is TGTGCCAGCAGAGCCGGACTAGCGGGGGCAGATACGCAGTATTTT. It translates to CASRAGLAGADTQYF.